The table lists the clone carrying this T cell receptor (beta chain) with a few counts. These data are taken from a study of T cell changes during pregnancy in multiple sclerosis. The CDR3 is 15 residues long. Germline assignment: CDR1 SGDLS and CDR2 YYNGEE. The V gene end was trimmed by 3 bases and the J gene end by 5 bases; junction bases not matched to a gene: 8. Assay: immunoSEQ multiplex PCR; the TCRdb copy retains only in-frame clones and omits some. In the table there are over 25,000 clones, approximately 91% of which are singletons. This clonotype was sampled from a female donor with multiple sclerosis, enrolled in a pregnancy study. The J gene is TRBJ2-7, the V gene TRBV9, with 10 bases lining up with TRBD1. Source: CD8+ T cells from peripheral blood mononuclear cells, taken before pregnancy. The CDR3 loop reads CASSAHDRGQHEQYF. The CDR3 DNA is TGTGCCAGCAGCGCCCACGACAGGGGGCAGCACGAGCAGTACTTC.